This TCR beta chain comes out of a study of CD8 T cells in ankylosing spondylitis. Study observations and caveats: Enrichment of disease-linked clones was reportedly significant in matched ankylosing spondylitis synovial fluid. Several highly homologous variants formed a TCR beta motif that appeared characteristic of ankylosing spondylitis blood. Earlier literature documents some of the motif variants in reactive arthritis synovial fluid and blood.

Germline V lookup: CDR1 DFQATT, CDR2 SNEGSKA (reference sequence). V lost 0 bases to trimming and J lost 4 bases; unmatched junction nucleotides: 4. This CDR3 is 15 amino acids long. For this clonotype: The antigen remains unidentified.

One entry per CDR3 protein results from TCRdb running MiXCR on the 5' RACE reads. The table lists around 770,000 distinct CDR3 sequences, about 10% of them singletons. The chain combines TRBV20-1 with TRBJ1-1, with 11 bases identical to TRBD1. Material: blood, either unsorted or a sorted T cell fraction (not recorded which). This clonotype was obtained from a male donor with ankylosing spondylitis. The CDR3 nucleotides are TGCAGTGCTAGAGAGGGGACAGGGGGGCCCACTGAAGCTTTCTTT. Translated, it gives CSAREGTGGPTEAFF.